This is a list of T cell receptor beta chains from one sample in a study of Ad26.COV2.S vaccination and SARS-CoV-2 variants. This table comes from immunoSEQ multiplex PCR, and its TCRdb copy is limited to in-frame clones, with some not included. The sample records 380,000 or so clones, around 89% being singletons. Sequences were derived from peripheral blood, sampled in a trial of Ad26.COV2.S vaccine versus placebo. The source of these receptors is a person aged 18 to 59 who received the Ad26.COV2.S COVID-19 vaccine or a placebo. Both conserved end residues are part of each CDR3. Fields, in order: V gene, clone size, D gene, CDR3 length, J gene, CDR3 DNA, CDR3 protein. A D gene is named only where the DNA matches it firmly. Only some rows state a clone size, as once, few, many or a class for expanded clones.

>TRBV30|NA|NA|13|TRBJ2-3
TGTGCCTGGAGTGCAAGGACGGAAATGCCGCAGTATTTT
CAWSARTEMPQYF
>TRBV18|NA|NA|14|TRBJ1-5
TGTGCCAGCTCACCAAACGGAATTAATCAGCCCCAGCATTTT
CASSPNGINQPQHF
>TRBV12-3/TRBV12-4|few|NA|13|TRBJ2-3
TGTGCCAGCACCCTGGGGAGCACAGATACGCAGTATTTT
CASTLGSTDTQYF
>TRBV13|NA|TRBD1|15|TRBJ2-1
TGTGCCAGCAGCCCCGGGACAGGTCCCTACAATGAGCAGTTCTTC
CASSPGTGPYNEQFF
>TRBV2|NA|NA|13|TRBJ2-3
TGTGCCAGCGATTACGAGGGGGTGGATACGCAGTATTTT
CASDYEGVDTQYF
>TRBV25-1|NA|NA|15|TRBJ1-1
TGTGCCAGCAGTGAATACGTGGGTGAGAACACTGAAGCTTTCTTT
CASSEYVGENTEAFF
>TRBV29-1|NA|NA|13|TRBJ2-1
TGCAGCGTTGAAACTTACTCCTACAATGAGCAGTTCTTC
CSVETYSYNEQFF
>TRBV30|NA|NA|13|TRBJ1-3
TGTGCCTGGAGTGTAGCCGGCGGAAACACCATATATTTT
CAWSVAGGNTIYF
>TRBV3-1/TRBV3-2|NA|TRBD1|15|TRBJ1-6
TGTGCCAGCAGCCAAAGGGACAGGAAAAATTCACCCCTCCACTTT
CASSQRDRKNSPLHF
>TRBV29-1|NA|NA|12|TRBJ1-2
TGCAGCGTTGAAACAGGGCCCTATGGCTACACCTTC
CSVETGPYGYTF
>TRBV5-1|many|TRBD1|19|TRBJ2-6
TGCGCCAGCAGCTCTACCGGGACAGGCTTAAGCTCTGGGGCCAACGTCCTGACTTTC
CASSSTGTGLSSGANVLTF
>TRBV6-5|NA|NA|14|TRBJ2-1
TGTGCCAGCAGACCCATTACAGGGATCGATGAGCAGTTCTTC
CASRPITGIDEQFF
>TRBV5-1|NA|NA|15|TRBJ2-5
TGCGCCAGCAATTTGAAGGGGGGCGAGCAAGAGACCCAGTACTTC
CASNLKGGEQETQYF
>TRBV6-6|NA|NA|15|TRBJ1-1
TGTGCCAGCAGAACCGCCGATTCGTCGAACACTGAAGCTTTCTTT
CASRTADSSNTEAFF
>TRBV12-3/TRBV12-4|once|NA|13|TRBJ1-1
TGTGCCAGCAGTTCGCTTAGATTGGGTGAAGCTTTCTTT
CASSSLRLGEAFF
>TRBV5-1|NA|TRBD2|15|TRBJ2-1
TGCGCCAGCAGCTTTAGCGGGAGCTCCTACAATGAGCAGTTCTTC
CASSFSGSSYNEQFF
>TRBV30|NA|TRBD2|15|TRBJ2-2
TGTGCCTGCGATCATAGCGGGGTGATTGCCGGGGAGCTGTTTTTT
CACDHSGVIAGELFF
>TRBV4-3|NA|NA|16|TRBJ1-2
TGCGCCAGCAGCCAAGAGAGCGGCCAGGATAACTATGGCTACACCTTC
CASSQESGQDNYGYTF
>TRBV6-6|NA|TRBD2|14|TRBJ2-5
TGTGCCAGCAGAGGCGGGGGAAGGCAAGAGACCCAGTACTTC
CASRGGGRQETQYF
>TRBV3-1/TRBV3-2|NA|TRBD2|18|TRBJ2-1
TGTGCCAGCAGCCAAGATAAAGGGACTAGCGGCTCCTACAATGAGCAGTTCTTC
CASSQDKGTSGSYNEQFF
>TRBV28|many|NA|18|TRBJ1-5
TGTGCCAGCAGCCCGGGAACACAGGGTCTTTATAGCAATCAGCCCCAGCATTTT
CASSPGTQGLYSNQPQHF
>TRBV4-1|NA|NA|16|TRBJ2-1
TGCGCCAGCAGCCAAGAGGGAACAGTAGCCTACAATGAGCAGTTCTTC
CASSQEGTVAYNEQFF
>TRBV6-2/TRBV6-3|NA|NA|17|TRBJ2-7
TGTGCCAGCAGTACCGACTTGGGGACATGGAACGGCTACGAGCAGTACTTC
CASSTDLGTWNGYEQYF
>TRBV9|NA|TRBD1|16|TRBJ2-1
TGTGCCAGCAGCGTGGGTACCGGGACAGGGAACAATGAGCAGTTCTTC
CASSVGTGTGNNEQFF
>TRBV5-1|NA|NA|14|TRBJ1-3
TGCGCCAGCAGCCCTGATGACAGGGGAAACACCATATATTTT
CASSPDDRGNTIYF
>TRBV30|NA|TRBD1|16|TRBJ1-6
TGTGCCTGGACCAGGGCAGGGGGCTCCTATAATTCACCCCTCCACTTT
CAWTRAGGSYNSPLHF
>TRBV12-3/TRBV12-4|NA|NA|12|TRBJ2-3
TGTGCCAGCAGTTTAGGCGCAGATACGCAGTATTTT
CASSLGADTQYF
>TRBV15|NA|TRBD1|15|TRBJ1-4
TGTGCCACCAGCAGATTGGACAGGGGGCAAGAAAAACTGTTTTTT
CATSRLDRGQEKLFF
>TRBV6-4|NA|NA|16|TRBJ2-1
TGTGCCAGCAGTGCTACCGGCGACTACGAATACAATGAGCAGTTCTTC
CASSATGDYEYNEQFF
>TRBV2|once|NA|17|TRBJ2-6
TGTGCCAGCAGTGACCGTGGCAGGGCATACGGGGCCAACGTCCTGACTTTC
CASSDRGRAYGANVLTF
>TRBV27|NA|TRBD1|15|TRBJ2-3
TGTGCCAGCAGTTCAACAGGGGATGTGACAGATACGCAGTATTTT
CASSSTGDVTDTQYF
>TRBV7-8|NA|NA|14|TRBJ1-2
TGTGCCAGCAGCTTCCACAGGGATGCGTGGGGCTACACCTTC
CASSFHRDAWGYTF
>TRBV27|NA|TRBD1|16|TRBJ1-6
TGTGCCAGCAGTTCGTGGACAGGGGGCAATAATTCACCCCTCCACTTT
CASSSWTGGNNSPLHF
>TRBV7-2|NA|NA|16|TRBJ1-3
TGTGCCAGCAGCTTAGTAGGTGCCGGCTCTGGAAACACCATATATTTT
CASSLVGAGSGNTIYF
>TRBV2|once|NA|15|TRBJ2-5
TGTGCCAGCAGTGAGTCGGTGCCTGAGGGGGAGACCCAGTACTTC
CASSESVPEGETQYF
>TRBV7-9|NA|NA|16|TRBJ1-3
TGTGCCAGCAGCTTCGCGGGGGACCTCTCTGGAAACACCATATATTTT
CASSFAGDLSGNTIYF
>TRBV4-2|NA|TRBD1|19|TRBJ1-3
TGTGCCAGCAGCCAAGAAGCCGGGACAGGGGGCTCGGACGGAAACACCATATATTTT
CASSQEAGTGGSDGNTIYF
>TRBV4-1|NA|NA|16|TRBJ2-5
TGCGCCAGCAAGGGGAGGGGGCATAATCTTAAAGAGACCCAGTACTTC
CASKGRGHNLKETQYF
>TRBV5-1|NA|TRBD1|17|TRBJ2-3
TGCGCCAGCAGCTTGGAACTTATGGGACAGGGGTCAGATACGCAGTATTTT
CASSLELMGQGSDTQYF
>TRBV6-6|once|TRBD2|13|TRBJ2-5
TGTGCCGTCCGAGCGGGAGTGGGAGAGACCCAGTACTTC
CAVRAGVGETQYF
>TRBV5-1|NA|NA|14|TRBJ1-4
TGCGCCAGCAGCGTGGGAGGACCTAATGAAAAACTGTTTTTT
CASSVGGPNEKLFF
>TRBV6-2/TRBV6-3|NA|TRBD1|14|TRBJ1-4
TGTGCCAGCAGTTACTCGGGACAGGGGAAAGAACTGTTTTTT
CASSYSGQGKELFF
>TRBV6-5|NA|NA|14|TRBJ1-2
TGTGCCAGCAGTAGGCCCCGGGTACAAAATGGCTACACCTTC
CASSRPRVQNGYTF
>TRBV9|NA|TRBD2|17|TRBJ2-3
TGTGCCAGCAGCGACCCCATAATGACTAGCGAAGCAGATACGCAGTATTTT
CASSDPIMTSEADTQYF
>TRBV6-5|NA|TRBD1|13|TRBJ1-5
TGTGCCACGAACAGGGGTAACAATCAGCCCCAGCATTTT
CATNRGNNQPQHF
>TRBV28|NA|NA|16|TRBJ1-2
TGTGCCAGCAGTTTAATCCGGTCCTTAGCTAACTATGGCTACACCTTC
CASSLIRSLANYGYTF
>TRBV4-3|NA|NA|14|TRBJ1-5
TGCGCCAGCAGCGTCCGGGAAGGCCATCAGCCCCAGCATTTT
CASSVREGHQPQHF
>TRBV6-5|NA|NA|13|TRBJ1-5
TGTGCCAGCATATCAGGGGCGGGACAGCCCCAGCATTTT
CASISGAGQPQHF
>TRBV29-1|few|NA|13|TRBJ2-7
TGCAGCGTTGGTAGACAGAGCCCCTACGAGCAGTACTTC
CSVGRQSPYEQYF
>TRBV6-6|NA|NA|16|TRBJ1-1
TGTGCCAGCTGGGGTATCGCTGTAGGCCAGAACACTGAAGCTTTCTTT
CASWGIAVGQNTEAFF
>TRBV2|few|NA|13|TRBJ1-5
TGTGCCAGCAGTGAAGACGAGGATCAGCCCCAGCATTTT
CASSEDEDQPQHF
>TRBV7-9|NA|TRBD2|16|TRBJ2-1
TGTGCCAGCAGCGGACCGACTAGCGGGGCCTACAATGAGCAGTTCTTC
CASSGPTSGAYNEQFF
>TRBV3-1/TRBV3-2|many|TRBD2|15|TRBJ2-7
TGTGCCAGCAGCCAAGAAGTGGGGGGGATTCACGAGCAGTACTTC
CASSQEVGGIHEQYF